Listed below are T cell receptor beta chains from one sample, sequenced in a study of T-cell reconstitution after alpha-beta-depleted transplantation in children. TCRdb re-called the PCR reads with MiXCR, one entry per CDR3 protein. The top ten hold less than 45% of the sample, which has approximately 50,000 distinct CDR3 sequences, 52% seen once. Specimen: peripheral blood, collected before TCRalphabeta/CD19-depleted stem cell transplant. The source is a boy younger than two with SCID, due to receive a stem cell transplant. The conserved cysteine and the conserved F or W are not part of the CDR3 here.

CDR3 protein	J gene	V gene
ASSNPSAPRETQY	TRBJ2-5	TRBV7-2
ASSQVSGGVGNEQL	TRBJ2-1	TRBV14
ASTTGYEQY	TRBJ2-7	TRBV12-3/TRBV12-4
ATQLAVAGELF	TRBJ2-2	TRBV7-2
ASSQGTGMNTEAF	TRBJ1-1	TRBV4-3
ASSVAGNSYNEQF	TRBJ2-1	TRBV9
ASKYDGAYTGELF	TRBJ2-2	TRBV4-3
ASSLSPGPREQY	TRBJ2-7	TRBV12-3/TRBV12-4
ASSFYTGVTDTQY	TRBJ2-3	TRBV27
ASWGDRDAGYT	TRBJ1-2	TRBV19
SAPLARTTYEQY	TRBJ2-7	TRBV20-1
ASSLSGTTDTQY	TRBJ2-3	TRBV7-3
ASSKLSMTSGAYEQH	TRBJ2-7	TRBV6-1
ASSTYTVRYHYEQY	TRBJ2-7	TRBV5-5
AGKGERATEAF	TRBJ1-1	TRBV10-3
ASSHDTWEGYT	TRBJ1-2	TRBV6-1
ASSVVQETQY	TRBJ2-5	TRBV5-1
SARDRWGRAYEQY	TRBJ2-7	TRBV20-1
ASSLEVREDTQY	TRBJ2-3	TRBV5-1
ASRRDRGQETQY	TRBJ2-5	TRBV5-1
ASSSMTGGADEAF	TRBJ1-1	TRBV6-2/TRBV6-3
ASSLDSPNQPQH	TRBJ1-5	TRBV5-1
SALRRRGLSGNTIY	TRBJ1-3	TRBV20-1
ASSPPDDTQY	TRBJ2-3	TRBV18
ASSLRKGGALGGELF	TRBJ2-2	TRBV12-3/TRBV12-4
ASSLGQRSSYNEQF	TRBJ2-1	TRBV7-9
ASSARGSPPGGEQF	TRBJ2-1	TRBV12-3/TRBV12-4
ASSLWQPDEKLF	TRBJ1-4	TRBV5-1
ASSLGRGRFTEAF	TRBJ1-1	TRBV5-1
ASSQDLRTGNTEAF	TRBJ1-1	TRBV4-1
ASSPRDLAYEQY	TRBJ2-7	TRBV7-2
ASSVSGAYYEQY	TRBJ2-7	TRBV12-3/TRBV12-4
ASGWTGYEQY	TRBJ2-7	TRBV2
ASQLPETQY	TRBJ2-5	TRBV6-2/TRBV6-3
ASSLVSTGGYT	TRBJ1-2	TRBV7-2
ASSLTRTSGPYEQY	TRBJ2-7	TRBV5-1
ASSQEASGTGALNEQF	TRBJ2-1	TRBV4-3
ASSPLQGLNEKLF	TRBJ1-4	TRBV27
ASSQRRQNTEAF	TRBJ1-1	TRBV3-1
ASSSAWREETDTQY	TRBJ2-3	TRBV7-2
ATQAGENTEAF	TRBJ1-1	TRBV10-3
ASQGQQRRQETQY	TRBJ2-5	TRBV6-1
SASTGLELDTEAF	TRBJ1-1	TRBV20-1
ASSRGGALSEQY	TRBJ2-7	TRBV7-2
ASSGRESGYT	TRBJ1-2	TRBV7-6
ASSETGTGELF	TRBJ2-2	TRBV9
ASSFGRGALDGYT	TRBJ1-2	TRBV12-3/TRBV12-4
ASSLEWADTQY	TRBJ2-3	TRBV5-1
ASSTSRAWDEQF	TRBJ2-1	TRBV12-3/TRBV12-4
SFEGGARDTQY	TRBJ2-3	TRBV29-1
ASSITGGINEQY	TRBJ2-7	TRBV7-9
ASTCVTTQAYNSPLH	TRBJ1-6	TRBV6-1
SARDGQGGDEQY	TRBJ2-7	TRBV20-1
ASSLGPLSGQY	TRBJ2-5	TRBV7-2
ASTLDVYEQY	TRBJ2-7	TRBV2